This is a list of T cell receptor beta chains from one sample in a study of T-cell reconstitution after alpha-beta-depleted transplantation in children. TCRdb re-derived calls from the PCR reads in MiXCR, one entry per CDR3 protein. The data contain hundreds of thousands of distinct CDR3 sequences, roughly 17% of them singletons. The sequencing used PBMCs, mostly from graft donor cells, collected 360 days after TCRalphabeta/CD19-depleted stem cell transplant. Receptor source: a boy younger than two who had a stem cell transplant for Wiskott-Aldrich syndrome, so the T cells may come from the graft donor. The CDR3 runs from the conserved cysteine through the conserved F or W. Fields, in order: D gene, V gene, J gene, clone size, CDR3 DNA, CDR3 protein. The D gene is left open where the match is weak. Clone size, where shown, is once, few, many, or a class for clones that have expanded.

d_call: TRBD2
v_call: TRBV24-1
j_call: TRBJ2-3
clone_size: -
cdr3_nt: TGTGCCACCAGTGTCGGGACTATTACAGATACGCAGTATTTT
cdr3_aa: CATSVGTITDTQYF

d_call: TRBD1
v_call: TRBV20-1
j_call: TRBJ2-6
clone_size: few
cdr3_nt: TGCAGTGCTAGAGGACAGGGGGTCTCTGGGGCCAACGTCCTGACTTTC
cdr3_aa: CSARGQGVSGANVLTF

d_call: -
v_call: TRBV20-1
j_call: TRBJ2-3
clone_size: few
cdr3_nt: TGCAGTGCTCCCACCTTGTACGCAGATACGCAGTATTTT
cdr3_aa: CSAPTLYADTQYF

d_call: -
v_call: TRBV27
j_call: TRBJ2-2
clone_size: -
cdr3_nt: TGTGCCAGCAGTTTATGCGTGGCGGGATATAGTCAGTACACCGGGGAGCTGTTTTTT
cdr3_aa: CASSLCVAGYSQYTGELFF

d_call: TRBD2
v_call: TRBV27
j_call: TRBJ2-7
clone_size: -
cdr3_nt: TGTGCCAGCAGTTTTCGGGAGGATTCCTACGAGCAGTACTTC
cdr3_aa: CASSFREDSYEQYF

d_call: -
v_call: TRBV12-3/TRBV12-4
j_call: TRBJ2-5
clone_size: few
cdr3_nt: TGTGCCAGCAGTCAGGGTCCGGAGACCCAGTACTTC
cdr3_aa: CASSQGPETQYF

d_call: -
v_call: TRBV28
j_call: TRBJ2-1
clone_size: few
cdr3_nt: TGTGCCAGCAGTTTTAGGCGGGGGCCCTACAATGAGCAGTTCTTC
cdr3_aa: CASSFRRGPYNEQFF

d_call: TRBD2
v_call: TRBV12-3/TRBV12-4
j_call: TRBJ2-2
clone_size: -
cdr3_nt: TGTGCCAGCAGCTCGACTAGCGGGAGGTTTCAGGGTGGGGAGCTGTTTTTT
cdr3_aa: CASSSTSGRFQGGELFF

d_call: -
v_call: TRBV3-1
j_call: TRBJ1-5
clone_size: -
cdr3_nt: TGTGCCAGCAGCCAAGGTGCGGGACACTATCAGCCCCAGCATTTT
cdr3_aa: CASSQGAGHYQPQHF

d_call: -
v_call: TRBV6-5
j_call: TRBJ1-4
clone_size: few
cdr3_nt: TGTGCCAGCAGTTACGGACAGTTCACAACTAATGAAAAACTGTTTTTT
cdr3_aa: CASSYGQFTTNEKLFF

d_call: -
v_call: TRBV29-1
j_call: TRBJ2-5
clone_size: few
cdr3_nt: TGCAGCGTTGAACGACAGCCCCAAGAGACCCAGTACTTC
cdr3_aa: CSVERQPQETQYF

d_call: TRBD2
v_call: TRBV4-1
j_call: TRBJ2-7
clone_size: -
cdr3_nt: TGCGCCAGCAGCCAATGCGATGGTAAGAGGACTAGCGGGGACTCCTACGAGCAGTACTTC
cdr3_aa: CASSQCDGKRTSGDSYEQYF

d_call: TRBD1
v_call: TRBV6-5
j_call: TRBJ2-2
clone_size: few
cdr3_nt: TGTGCCAGCAGTTACTCTACCGGGACAGGGGATACCGGGGAGCTGTTTTTT
cdr3_aa: CASSYSTGTGDTGELFF

d_call: TRBD2
v_call: TRBV12-3/TRBV12-4
j_call: TRBJ2-7
clone_size: few
cdr3_nt: TGTGCCAGTAAACTAGCGGGAGGTCACGAGCAGTACTTC
cdr3_aa: CASKLAGGHEQYF

d_call: TRBD1
v_call: TRBV24-1
j_call: TRBJ2-1
clone_size: -
cdr3_nt: TGTGCCACCAGTGATTTCGGACAGGGAGCTTGGGATGAGCAGTTCTTC
cdr3_aa: CATSDFGQGAWDEQFF

d_call: -
v_call: TRBV29-1
j_call: TRBJ2-1
clone_size: -
cdr3_nt: TGCAGCGTTGTCCCCCTGAGTGGGCCACACAATGAGCAGTTCTTC
cdr3_aa: CSVVPLSGPHNEQFF

d_call: TRBD2
v_call: TRBV6-2/TRBV6-3
j_call: TRBJ2-1
clone_size: -
cdr3_nt: TGTGCCAGCAGCCATACTGGGACTAGTGCCAACAATGAGCAGTTCTTC
cdr3_aa: CASSHTGTSANNEQFF

d_call: -
v_call: TRBV7-9
j_call: TRBJ2-1
clone_size: many
cdr3_nt: TGTGCCAGCAGCTCCCAATACAATGAGCAGTTCTTC
cdr3_aa: CASSSQYNEQFF

d_call: -
v_call: TRBV7-9
j_call: TRBJ1-6
clone_size: few
cdr3_nt: TGTGCCAGCAGCTTAAGAGCGGGGGCCAAAAGTTCACCCCTCCACTTT
cdr3_aa: CASSLRAGAKSSPLHF

d_call: -
v_call: TRBV12-3/TRBV12-4
j_call: TRBJ2-7
clone_size: many
cdr3_nt: TGTGCCAGCAGTACCCACCGTGGCAGCGGACGCGAGCAGTACTTC
cdr3_aa: CASSTHRGSGREQYF

d_call: TRBD2
v_call: TRBV4-3
j_call: TRBJ2-5
clone_size: -
cdr3_nt: TGCGCCAGCAGCCAAGATAATAGGCTAGCGGGAGTACAAGAGACCCAGTACTTC
cdr3_aa: CASSQDNRLAGVQETQYF

d_call: TRBD2
v_call: TRBV2
j_call: TRBJ2-3
clone_size: -
cdr3_nt: TGTGCCAGCAGTGACCCCTTCCTAGCGGGAGGGCAGACAGATACGCAGTATTTT
cdr3_aa: CASSDPFLAGGQTDTQYF

d_call: TRBD2
v_call: TRBV7-2
j_call: TRBJ2-4
clone_size: few
cdr3_nt: TGTGCCAGCAGCTTATCGGGACTAGCGGGAGGGGCCAAAAACATTCAGTACTTC
cdr3_aa: CASSLSGLAGGAKNIQYF

d_call: -
v_call: TRBV3-1
j_call: TRBJ2-2
clone_size: -
cdr3_nt: TGTGCCAGCAGCCAAGCTCTTCAGGGCACCGGGGAGCTGTTTTTT
cdr3_aa: CASSQALQGTGELFF

d_call: TRBD2
v_call: TRBV6-5
j_call: TRBJ2-5
clone_size: -
cdr3_nt: TGTGCCAGCAGTTACTCGGGGCTAGCGGGATACCAAGAGACCCAGTACTTC
cdr3_aa: CASSYSGLAGYQETQYF

d_call: TRBD2
v_call: TRBV14
j_call: TRBJ2-2
clone_size: few
cdr3_nt: TGTGCCAGCAGCCAATTCGGGAGGGGGGAGCTGTTTTTT
cdr3_aa: CASSQFGRGELFF

d_call: TRBD1
v_call: TRBV7-9
j_call: TRBJ2-7
clone_size: -
cdr3_nt: TGTGCCAGCACCCCGACCGAGACAGGGGCTTACGAGCAGTACTTC
cdr3_aa: CASTPTETGAYEQYF

d_call: -
v_call: TRBV5-1
j_call: TRBJ2-2
clone_size: few
cdr3_nt: TGCGCCAGCAGCACAGGACTTCTGTCGAGGACCGGGGAGCTGTTTTTT
cdr3_aa: CASSTGLLSRTGELFF

d_call: TRBD2
v_call: TRBV15
j_call: TRBJ2-7
clone_size: -
cdr3_nt: TGTGCCACCAGCAGAGTCGCTAGCGGGGCCTACGAGCAGTACTTC
cdr3_aa: CATSRVASGAYEQYF

d_call: -
v_call: TRBV18
j_call: TRBJ2-1
clone_size: few
cdr3_nt: TGTGCCAGCTCACCGTACCGGGCGAATGAGCAGTTCTTC
cdr3_aa: CASSPYRANEQFF

d_call: -
v_call: TRBV21-1
j_call: TRBJ2-5
clone_size: few
cdr3_nt: TGTGCCAGCAGCGCTCCTAGCGGGAGACGGGTGTACCAAGAGACCCAGTACTTC
cdr3_aa: CASSAPSGRRVYQETQYF

d_call: TRBD1
v_call: TRBV6-1
j_call: TRBJ1-6
clone_size: -
cdr3_nt: TGTGCCAGCACCCAGACAGGGATAAATTCACCCCTCCACTTT
cdr3_aa: CASTQTGINSPLHF

d_call: -
v_call: TRBV12-3/TRBV12-4
j_call: TRBJ2-5
clone_size: -
cdr3_nt: TGTGCCAGCAGTTGGGACGAGACCCAGTACTTC
cdr3_aa: CASSWDETQYF